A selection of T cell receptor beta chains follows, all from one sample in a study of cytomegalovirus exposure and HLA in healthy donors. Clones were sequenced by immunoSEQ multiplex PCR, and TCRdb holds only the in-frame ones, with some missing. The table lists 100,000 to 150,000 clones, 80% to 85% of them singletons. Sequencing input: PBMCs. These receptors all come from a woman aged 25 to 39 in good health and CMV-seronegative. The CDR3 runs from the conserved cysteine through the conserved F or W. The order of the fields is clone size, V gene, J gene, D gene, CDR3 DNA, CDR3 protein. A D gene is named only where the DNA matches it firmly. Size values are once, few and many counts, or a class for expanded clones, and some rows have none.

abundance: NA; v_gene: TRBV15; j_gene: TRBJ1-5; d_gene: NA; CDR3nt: TGTGCCACCAGCAGAGCCTCGAGCAATCAGCCCCAGCATTTT; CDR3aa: CATSRASSNQPQHF
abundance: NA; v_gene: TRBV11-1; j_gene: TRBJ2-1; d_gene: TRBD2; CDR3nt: TGTGCCAGCAGCCACCGTAGCGGGGCGAGGAATGAGCAGTTCTTC; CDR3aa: CASSHRSGARNEQFF
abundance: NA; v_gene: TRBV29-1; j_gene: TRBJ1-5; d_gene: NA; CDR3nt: TGCAGCGTTGTTTGGGGGCTAAATCAGCCCCAGCATTTT; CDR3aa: CSVVWGLNQPQHF
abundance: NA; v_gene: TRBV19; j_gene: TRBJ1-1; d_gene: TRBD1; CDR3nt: TGTGCCAGTAACGGCTGGGGACAGGTGAACACTGAAGCTTTCTTT; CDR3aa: CASNGWGQVNTEAFF
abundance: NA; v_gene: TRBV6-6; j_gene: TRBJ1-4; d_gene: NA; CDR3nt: TGTGCCAGCAGTTACTCGATGGCAGGGTTTGAAAAACTGTTTTTT; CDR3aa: CASSYSMAGFEKLFF
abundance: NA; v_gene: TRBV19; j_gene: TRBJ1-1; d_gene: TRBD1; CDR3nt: TGTGCCAGTAGCCTGACAGGGGGCACTGAAGCTTTCTTT; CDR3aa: CASSLTGGTEAFF
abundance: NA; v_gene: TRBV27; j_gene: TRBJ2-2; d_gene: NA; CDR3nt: TGTGCCAGCAGTTTTAGGGACATTTTTACCGGGGAGCTGTTTTTT; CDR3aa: CASSFRDIFTGELFF
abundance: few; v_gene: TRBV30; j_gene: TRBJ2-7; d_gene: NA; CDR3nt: TGTGCCTGGAGTGTGCGGGGAGTGTCCTACGAGCAGTACTTC; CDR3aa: CAWSVRGVSYEQYF
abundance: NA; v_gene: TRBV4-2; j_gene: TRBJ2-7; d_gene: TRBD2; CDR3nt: TGTGCCAGCAGCCGCGTTCAAGCGGGGGATCTAAGGTTCGAGCAGTACTTC; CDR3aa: CASSRVQAGDLRFEQYF
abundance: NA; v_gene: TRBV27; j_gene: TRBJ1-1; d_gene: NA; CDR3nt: TGTGCCAGCAGTTCCTACCGGGAGGTAGGTAACACTGAAGCTTTCTTT; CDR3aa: CASSSYREVGNTEAFF
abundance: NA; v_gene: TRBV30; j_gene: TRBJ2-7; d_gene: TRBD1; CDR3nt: TGTGCCTGGAGTGTAGAGACAGGGAAGGGCGAGCAGTACTTC; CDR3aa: CAWSVETGKGEQYF
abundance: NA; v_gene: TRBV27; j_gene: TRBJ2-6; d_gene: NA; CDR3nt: TGTGCCAGCCATAACGGCTGGCCTAGCTCTGGGGCCAACGTCCTGACTTTC; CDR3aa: CASHNGWPSSGANVLTF
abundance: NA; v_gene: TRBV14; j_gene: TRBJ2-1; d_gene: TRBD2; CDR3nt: TGTGCCAGCGGGACTAGCGGGATCAATGAGCAGTTCTTC; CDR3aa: CASGTSGINEQFF
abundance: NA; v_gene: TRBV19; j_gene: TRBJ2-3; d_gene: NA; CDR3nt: TGTGCCAGTAGCCAACAGGGTTTTAGCACAGATACGCAGTATTTT; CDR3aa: CASSQQGFSTDTQYF
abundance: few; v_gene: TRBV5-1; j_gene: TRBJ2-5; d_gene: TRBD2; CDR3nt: TGCGCCAGCAGCTTGGCCTTCGGGACTAGCGGGAGGGCCATAGAGACCCAGTACTTC; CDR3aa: CASSLAFGTSGRAIETQYF
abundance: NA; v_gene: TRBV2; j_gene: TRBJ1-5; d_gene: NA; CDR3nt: TGTGCCAGCAGTCTGGAGGGGGGGTTGCAGCCCCAGCATTTT; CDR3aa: CASSLEGGLQPQHF
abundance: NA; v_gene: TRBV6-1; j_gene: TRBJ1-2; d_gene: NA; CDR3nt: TGTGCCAGCAGTGGAGACAATTATTCTAACTATGGCTACACCTTC; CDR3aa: CASSGDNYSNYGYTF
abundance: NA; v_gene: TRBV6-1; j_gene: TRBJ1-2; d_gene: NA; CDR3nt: TGTGCCAGCAGTGAAGTAGGAGAAAACTATGGCTACACCTTC; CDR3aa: CASSEVGENYGYTF